The source of this T cell receptor (beta chain) is a study of blood T cell repertoires in COVID-19. On the study more broadly: The United States, Italy and Spain supplied acute and convalescent COVID-19 samples.

The germline V gene has CDR1 MNHEY and CDR2 SVGEGT. The CDR3 sequence is 17 residues long. Trimming stripped 0 bases from V and 2 bases from J, with 16 bases between. Original methodology: Counts of nucleated cells, estimated from reference gene primer amplification, were obtained. Data came from immunoSEQ multiplex PCR; TCRdb stores just in-frame clones and leaves some out. Clonal size and the V and J genes are those of that table, whereas D and trimming came from the DNA. The sample carries about 300,000 clones, 70% to 90% recorded once. Participants were aged about 18 to 100 years from more than 20 US areas. Assignments of participants to cohorts depended upon their own reported clinical history.

V is TRBV6-2 or TRBV6-3 and J is TRBJ1-1; the D gene is possibly TRBD1 (6 bases). Sequencing was done on a sample of PBMCs or T cells enriched from blood (not recorded which). This receptor was taken from a man aged 30 to 45 who had recovered from COVID-19. CDR3 loop: CASSYSGRGLQNTEAFF. In DNA, the CDR3 is TGTGCCAGCAGTTACTCGGGCAGGGGCCTTCAAAACACTGAAGCTTTCTTT.